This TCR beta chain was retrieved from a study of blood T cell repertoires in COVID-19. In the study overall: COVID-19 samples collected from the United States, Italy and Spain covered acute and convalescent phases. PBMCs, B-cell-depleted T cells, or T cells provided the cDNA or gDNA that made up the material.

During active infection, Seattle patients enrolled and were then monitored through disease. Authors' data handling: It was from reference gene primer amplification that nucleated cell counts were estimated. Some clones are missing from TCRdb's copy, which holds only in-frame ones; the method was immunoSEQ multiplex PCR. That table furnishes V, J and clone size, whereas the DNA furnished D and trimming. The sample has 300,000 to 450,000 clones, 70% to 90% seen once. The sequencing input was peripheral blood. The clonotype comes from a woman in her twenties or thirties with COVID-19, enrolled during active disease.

This chain's CDR3 is CASSQDDGRRLVYEQYF. CDR3 nucleotide sequence: TGCGCCAGCAGCCAAGATGATGGGCGCAGGTTAGTCTACGAGCAGTACTTC. This sequence joins TRBV4-1 and TRBJ2-7, with D uncertain. The CDR3 totals 17 residues. Trimming removed 0 bases from V and 3 bases from J, with 18 bases in between. CDR1 is MGHRA, CDR2 YSYEKL, per germline.